The 7 T cell receptor beta chains below were found in one sample sequenced in a study of cytomegalovirus exposure and HLA in healthy donors. Researchers ran the PCR with 60 Vbeta and 13 Jbeta primers. The table came from immunoSEQ multiplex PCR; TCRdb's copy has only in-frame clones and leaves some out. Here the sample spans roughly 150,000 clones, about 82% being singletons. What was sequenced was PBMCs. The receptors derive from a middle-aged woman in good health and CMV-seropositive.

The rearrangement links TRBV4-3 to TRBJ2-3; 12 bases match TRBD2. The CDR3 is made up of 18 amino acids. The ends lost 4 bases at V and 0 bases at J; junction bases unmatched: 8. CDR1 and CDR2 (germline): LGHNA, YSLEER. CDR3 nucleotide sequence: TGCGCCAGCAGCCGGGGGGGAGGGACTAGCGGGAGCACAGATACGCAGTATTTT. This sequence encodes CASSRGGGTSGSTDTQYF.

This clone occurred a few times. This chain joins TRBV30 and TRBJ1-2, with D maybe TRBD1 (5 bases). Per the germline V gene, CDR1 is GTSNPN and CDR2 is SVGIG (reference sequence). The CDR3 covers 14 residues. Trimming left V 3 bases short and J 4 bases short, with 15 bases between. The CDR3 bases are TGTGCCTGGAGGGTATGGGGCGAGCCCTATGGCTACACCTTC. As protein: CAWRVWGEPYGYTF.

The chain couples TRBV19 to TRBJ1-2; no clear D gene. CDR3 length equals 13 residues. CDR1 is LNHDA and CDR2 is SQIVND in the germline V gene (reference sequence). Deletions cut 4 bases from V and 5 bases from J, with 11 bases between. DNA of the CDR3: TGTGCCAGTAGTAGTCCGAGTTGGTATGGCTACACCTTC. Its protein is CASSSPSWYGYTF.

The chain has TRBV19 and TRBJ2-1, with a weak D call TRBD2 (6 bases). The CDR3 runs 14 residues. Germline CDR1 reads LNHDA; CDR2 reads SQIVND (reference sequence). With 9 bases removed from V and 2 bases from J, the gap between germline ends came to 14 bases. CDR3 nucleotide sequence: TGTGCCAGCCCGGGACTCCCTACCTACAATGAGCAGTTCTTC. Protein product: CASPGLPTYNEQFF.

Concerning this clone itself: Other nucleotide sequences in the sample specify the same CDR3. CDR3 DNA sequence: TGTGCCAGCAGTGAACAGGGGGCAGGAACTGAAGCTTTCTTT. Amino acid sequence: CASSEQGAGTEAFF. The chain employs TRBV6-1 and TRBJ1-1, with TRBD1 matching over 8 bases. Looked up from germline, CDR1 is MNHNS and CDR2 is SASEGT. V lost 2 bases, J lost 5 bases, and 4 bases stayed unmatched. The CDR3 is 14 residues long.

The chain links TRBV27 to TRBJ2-1; 10 bases align to TRBD2. Germline CDR1 MNHEY, CDR2 SMNVEV (reference sequence). The length of the CDR3 is 15 residues. Trimming removed 7 bases from V and 4 bases from J; junction bases left unmatched: 7. CDR3 in amino acids: CASTKTSGPYNEQFF. The CDR3 DNA reads TGTGCCAGCACCAAGACTAGCGGGCCTTACAATGAGCAGTTCTTC.

V is TRBV28 and J is TRBJ1-5; no definite D call. Germline lookup yields CDR1 MDHEN and CDR2 SYDVKM. Trimming pared 2 bases from V and 0 bases from J, leaving 11 bases between. This CDR3 is built from 16 residues. The CDR3: CASSLGSEYSNQPQHF. The CDR3 DNA sequence: TGTGCCAGCAGTTTAGGCAGCGAGTATAGCAATCAGCCCCAGCATTTT.